The clone carrying this T cell receptor beta chain was picked up many times. What it binds is not known. The CDR3 covers 14 residues. Trimming left V 4 bases short and J 2 bases short, with 13 bases between. Germline loops: CDR1 SGHKS, CDR2 YYEKEE (reference sequence). In TCRdb, the 5' RACE reads were re-called with MiXCR into one record per CDR3 protein. The sample has roughly 100,000 distinct CDR3 sequences; under 4.5% are singletons. The sample comes from a study of neurological immune-mediated disorders. Background on the study: The 34 multiple sclerosis patients comprised roughly 31 that were relapsing-remitting and 3 that were secondary progressive. Study-level results: The greatest TCR clonal expansion appeared in HTLV-1-associated myelopathy and the smallest, falling below healthy controls, in multiple sclerosis. When repertoires were grouped phylogenetically, those of 18 of 34 multiple sclerosis patients fell into one related-CDR3 cluster, a possible signature.

Preparation of the unsorted libraries drew on 2 million PBMCs stored at -80 C. Sequencing was done on a sample of PBMCs. The chain recombines TRBV5-5 with TRBJ2-7; TRBD2 might be the D (6 bases). The sequence derives from a woman aged 45-60 years with multiple sclerosis. The chain's CDR3 is CASSNKGLTYEQYF. DNA for the CDR3: TGTGCCAGCAGCAACAAGGGACTGACCTACGAGCAGTACTTC.